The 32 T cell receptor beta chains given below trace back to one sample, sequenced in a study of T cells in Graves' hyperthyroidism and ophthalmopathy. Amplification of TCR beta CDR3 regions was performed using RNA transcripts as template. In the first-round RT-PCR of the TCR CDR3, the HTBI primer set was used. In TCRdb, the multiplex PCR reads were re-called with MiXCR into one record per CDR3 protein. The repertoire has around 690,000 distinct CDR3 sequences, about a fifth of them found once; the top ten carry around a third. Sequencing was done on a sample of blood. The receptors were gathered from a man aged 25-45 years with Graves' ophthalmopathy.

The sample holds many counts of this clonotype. This CDR3 reads CASSPNRAGDGYTF. The CDR3 DNA follows: TGTGCCAGCTCACCAAATAGGGCAGGCGATGGCTACACCTTC. The chain uses TRBV18 and TRBJ1-2; D call uncertain. Germline loops: CDR1 KGHSH, CDR2 LQKENI. Trimming shortened V by 2 bases and J by 6 bases, and 13 bases separated the two germline ends. This CDR3 is 14 amino acids long.

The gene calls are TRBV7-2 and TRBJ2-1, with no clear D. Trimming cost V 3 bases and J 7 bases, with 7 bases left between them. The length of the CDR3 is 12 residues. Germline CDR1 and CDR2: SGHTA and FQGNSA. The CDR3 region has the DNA TGTGCCAGCAGCTTTATAAATAATGAGCAGTTCTTC. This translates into CASSFINNEQFF.

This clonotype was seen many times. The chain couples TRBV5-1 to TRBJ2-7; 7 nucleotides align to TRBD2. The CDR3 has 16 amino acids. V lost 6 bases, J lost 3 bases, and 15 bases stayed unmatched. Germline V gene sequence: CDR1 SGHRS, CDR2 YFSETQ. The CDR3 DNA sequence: TGCGCCAGCACCGCAATGGGAGGGGTCGGGGGCTACGAGCAGTACTTC. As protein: CASTAMGGVGGYEQYF.

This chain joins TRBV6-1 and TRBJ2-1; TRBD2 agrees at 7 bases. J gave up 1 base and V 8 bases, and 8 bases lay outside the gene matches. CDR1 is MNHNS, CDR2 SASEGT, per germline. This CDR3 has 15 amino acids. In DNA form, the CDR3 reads TGTGCCAGCTCAAAGGCAGCGGGGTCCTACAATGAGCAGTTCTTC. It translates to CASSKAAGSYNEQFF.

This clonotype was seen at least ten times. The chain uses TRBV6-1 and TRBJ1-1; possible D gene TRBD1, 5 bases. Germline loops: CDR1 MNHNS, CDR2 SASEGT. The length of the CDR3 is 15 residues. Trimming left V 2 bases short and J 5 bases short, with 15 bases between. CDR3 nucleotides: TGTGCCAGCAGTGAAACGCGGGGGAGGAGGACTGAAGCTTTCTTT. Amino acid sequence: CASSETRGRRTEAFF.

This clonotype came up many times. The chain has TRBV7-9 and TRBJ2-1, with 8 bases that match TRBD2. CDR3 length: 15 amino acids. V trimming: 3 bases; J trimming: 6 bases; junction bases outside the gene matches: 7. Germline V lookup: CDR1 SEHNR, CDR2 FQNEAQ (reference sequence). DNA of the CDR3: TGTGCCAGCAGCTTCGGCGGGGGGACCCTCAATGAGCAGTTCTTC. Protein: CASSFGGGTLNEQFF. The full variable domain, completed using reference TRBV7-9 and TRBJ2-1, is DTGVSQNPRHKITKRGQNVTFRCDPISEHNRLYWYRQTLGQGPEFLTYFQNEAQLEKSRLLSDRFSAERPKGSFSTLEIQRTEQGDSAMYLCASSFGGGTLNEQFFGPGTRLTVL.

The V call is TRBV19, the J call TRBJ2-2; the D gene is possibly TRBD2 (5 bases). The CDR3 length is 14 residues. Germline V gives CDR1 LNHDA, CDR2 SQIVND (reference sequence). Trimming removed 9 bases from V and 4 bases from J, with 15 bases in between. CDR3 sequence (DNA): TGTGCCAGCGGATGGTGGGAGAGCACCGGGGAGCTGTTTTTT. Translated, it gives CASGWWESTGELFF.

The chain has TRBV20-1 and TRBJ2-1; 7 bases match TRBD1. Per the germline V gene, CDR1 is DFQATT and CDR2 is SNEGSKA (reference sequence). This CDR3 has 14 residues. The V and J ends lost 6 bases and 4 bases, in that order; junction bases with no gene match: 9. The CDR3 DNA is TGCAGTGCAACCCGGCCACAGGGGTACAATGAGCAGTTCTTC. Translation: CSATRPQGYNEQFF.

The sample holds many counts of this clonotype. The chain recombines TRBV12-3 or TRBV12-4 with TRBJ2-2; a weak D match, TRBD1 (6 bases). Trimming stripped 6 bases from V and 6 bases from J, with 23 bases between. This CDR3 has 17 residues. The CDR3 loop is CASSWTSQGSPAGELFF. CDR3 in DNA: TGTGCCAGCAGCTGGACCTCACAGGGATCTCCGGCCGGGGAGCTGTTTTTT.

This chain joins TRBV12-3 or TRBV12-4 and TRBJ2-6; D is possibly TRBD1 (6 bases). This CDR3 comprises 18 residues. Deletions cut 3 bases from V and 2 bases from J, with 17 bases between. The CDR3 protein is CASSFSGTRLAGANVLTF. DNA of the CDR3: TGTGCCAGCAGTTTTTCCGGGACAAGGCTGGCTGGGGCCAACGTCCTGACTTTC.

CDR3 protein: CASSYQVKLAGGPYEQFF. For the CDR3, the DNA is TGTGCCAGCAGCTACCAAGTTAAGCTAGCGGGAGGGCCATATGAGCAGTTCTTC. The chain has TRBV7-8 and TRBJ2-1; 12 bases line up with TRBD2. V lost 4 bases, J lost 8 bases, and 15 bases stayed unmatched. This CDR3 is 18 amino acids long. CDR1 is SGHVS and CDR2 is FQNEAQ in the germline V gene.

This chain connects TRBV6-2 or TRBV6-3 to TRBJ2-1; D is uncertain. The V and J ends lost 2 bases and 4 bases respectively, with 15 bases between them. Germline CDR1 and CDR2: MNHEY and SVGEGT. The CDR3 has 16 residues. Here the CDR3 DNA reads TGTGCCAGCAGTTACGGCGAGCCTGAACTTTACAATGAGCAGTTCTTC. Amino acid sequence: CASSYGEPELYNEQFF.

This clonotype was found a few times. The DNA of the CDR3 is TGTGCCAGCAGTTGGCTGGACTATGGCTACACCTTC. It yields the protein CASSWLDYGYTF. The rearrangement uses TRBV6-9 and TRBJ1-2; D is uncertain. With 4 bases removed from V and 3 bases from J, the gap between germline ends came to 6 bases. This CDR3 comprises 12 residues. The germline gives CDR1 MNHGY, CDR2 SVAAGI.

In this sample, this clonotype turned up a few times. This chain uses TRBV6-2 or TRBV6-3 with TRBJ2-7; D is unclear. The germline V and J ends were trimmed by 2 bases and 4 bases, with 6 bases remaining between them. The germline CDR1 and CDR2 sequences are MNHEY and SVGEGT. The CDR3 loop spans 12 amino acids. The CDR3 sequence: CASSYELYEQYF. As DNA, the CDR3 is TGTGCCAGCAGTTACGAGCTTTACGAGCAGTACTTC.

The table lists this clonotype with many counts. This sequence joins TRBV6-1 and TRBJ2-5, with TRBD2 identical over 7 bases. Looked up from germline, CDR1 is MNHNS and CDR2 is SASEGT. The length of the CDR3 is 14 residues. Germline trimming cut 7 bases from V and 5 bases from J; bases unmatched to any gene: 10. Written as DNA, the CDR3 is TGTGCCAGCACCTCGGGCGGGAGTGGGGAGACCCAGTACTTC. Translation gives CASTSGGSGETQYF.

The CDR3 DNA reads TGTGCCAGCAGCTGGACCCAAGGGCCCGGCGCGCAAAAACTGTTTTTT. Translation: CASSWTQGPGAQKLFF. The rearrangement links TRBV7-9 to TRBJ1-4; D remains ambiguous. The germline V gene has CDR1 SEHNR and CDR2 FQNEAQ (reference sequence). V was clipped by 4 bases and J by 9 bases, with 21 bases between them. The CDR3 runs 16 residues.

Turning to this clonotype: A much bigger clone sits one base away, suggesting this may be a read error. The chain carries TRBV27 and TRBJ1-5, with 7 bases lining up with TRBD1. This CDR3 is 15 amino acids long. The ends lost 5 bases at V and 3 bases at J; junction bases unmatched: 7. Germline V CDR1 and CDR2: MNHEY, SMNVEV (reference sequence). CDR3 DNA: TGTGCCAGCAGTATCCTCGACAGGGTCAATCAGCCCCAGCATTTT. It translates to CASSILDRVNQPQHF.

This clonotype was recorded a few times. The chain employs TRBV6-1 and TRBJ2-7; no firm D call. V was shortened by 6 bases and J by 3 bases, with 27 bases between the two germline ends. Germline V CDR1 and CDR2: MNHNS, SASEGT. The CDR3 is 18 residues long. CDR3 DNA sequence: TGTGCCAGCAGCCGGACGTCCGCTGGCTACTCGAGTAACTACGAGCAGTACTTC. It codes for CASSRTSAGYSSNYEQYF.

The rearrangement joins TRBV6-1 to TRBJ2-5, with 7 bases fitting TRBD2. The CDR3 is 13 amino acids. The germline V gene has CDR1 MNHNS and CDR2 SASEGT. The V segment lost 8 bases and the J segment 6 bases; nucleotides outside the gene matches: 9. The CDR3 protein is CASGRDVTKTQYF. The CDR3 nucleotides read TGTGCCAGCGGGAGGGACGTCACTAAGACCCAGTACTTC.

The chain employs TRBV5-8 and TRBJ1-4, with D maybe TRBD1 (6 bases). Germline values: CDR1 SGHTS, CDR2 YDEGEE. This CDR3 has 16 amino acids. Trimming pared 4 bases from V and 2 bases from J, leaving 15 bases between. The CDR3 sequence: CASSAGQRTTNEKLFF. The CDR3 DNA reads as TGTGCCAGCAGCGCGGGACAAAGGACCACTAATGAAAAACTGTTTTTT.

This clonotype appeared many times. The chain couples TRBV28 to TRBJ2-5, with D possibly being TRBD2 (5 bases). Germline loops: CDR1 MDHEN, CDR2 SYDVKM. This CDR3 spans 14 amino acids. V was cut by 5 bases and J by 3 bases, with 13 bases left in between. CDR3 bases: TGTGCCAGCAGTCAAGACGGGGTCAAAGAGACCCAGTACTTC. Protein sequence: CASSQDGVKETQYF.

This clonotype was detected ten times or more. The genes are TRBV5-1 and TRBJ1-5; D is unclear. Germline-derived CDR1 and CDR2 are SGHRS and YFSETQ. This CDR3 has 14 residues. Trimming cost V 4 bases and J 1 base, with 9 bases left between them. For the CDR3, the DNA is TGCGCCAGCAGCGACGTGAGGAGCAATCAGCCCCAGCATTTT. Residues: CASSDVRSNQPQHF.

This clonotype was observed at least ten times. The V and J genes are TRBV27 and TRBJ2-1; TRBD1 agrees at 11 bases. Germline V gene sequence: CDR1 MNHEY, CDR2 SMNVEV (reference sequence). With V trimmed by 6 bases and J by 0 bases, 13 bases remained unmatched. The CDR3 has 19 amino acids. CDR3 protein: CASRPRGQGVHSSYNEQFF. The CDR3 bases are TGTGCCAGCAGGCCAAGGGGACAGGGGGTCCATAGCTCCTACAATGAGCAGTTCTTC.

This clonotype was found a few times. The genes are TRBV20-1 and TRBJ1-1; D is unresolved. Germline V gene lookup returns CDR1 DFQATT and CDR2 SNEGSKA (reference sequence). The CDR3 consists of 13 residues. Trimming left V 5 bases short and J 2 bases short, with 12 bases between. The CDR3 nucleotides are TGCAGTGCTCCTTTTGGGGTAAACACTGAAGCTTTCTTT. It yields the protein CSAPFGVNTEAFF.

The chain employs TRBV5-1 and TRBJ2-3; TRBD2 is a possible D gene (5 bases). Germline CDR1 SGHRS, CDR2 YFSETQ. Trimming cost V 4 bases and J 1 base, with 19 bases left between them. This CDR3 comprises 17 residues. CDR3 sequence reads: CASSAGRRERGTDTQYF. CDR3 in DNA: TGCGCCAGCAGCGCTGGTCGACGGGAACGGGGCACAGATACGCAGTATTTT.

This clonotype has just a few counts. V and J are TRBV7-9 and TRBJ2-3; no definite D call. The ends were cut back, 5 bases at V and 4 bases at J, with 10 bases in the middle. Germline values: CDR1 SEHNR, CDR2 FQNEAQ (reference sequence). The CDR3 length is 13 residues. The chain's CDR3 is CASSPEWADTQYF. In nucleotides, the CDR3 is TGTGCCAGCAGCCCGGAATGGGCAGATACGCAGTATTTT.

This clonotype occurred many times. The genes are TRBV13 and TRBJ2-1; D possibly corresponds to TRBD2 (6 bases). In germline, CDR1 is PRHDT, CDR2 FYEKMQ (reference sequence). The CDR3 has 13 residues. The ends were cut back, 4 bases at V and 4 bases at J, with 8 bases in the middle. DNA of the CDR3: TGTGCCAGCAGCTCGGGAGAATACAATGAGCAGTTCTTC. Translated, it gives CASSSGEYNEQFF.

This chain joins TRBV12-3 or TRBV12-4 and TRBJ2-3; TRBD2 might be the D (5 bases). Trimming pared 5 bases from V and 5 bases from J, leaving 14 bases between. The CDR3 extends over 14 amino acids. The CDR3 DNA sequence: TGTGCCAGCAGTCCAACCTCGGGGATAGATACGCAGTATTTT. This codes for CASSPTSGIDTQYF.

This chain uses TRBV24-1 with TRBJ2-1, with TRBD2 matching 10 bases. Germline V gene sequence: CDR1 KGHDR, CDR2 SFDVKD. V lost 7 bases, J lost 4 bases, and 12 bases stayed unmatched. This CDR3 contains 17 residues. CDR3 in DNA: TGTGCCACCAGCTTCCCGGGCCTAGCGGGAGCGTACAATGAGCAGTTCTTC. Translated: CATSFPGLAGAYNEQFF.

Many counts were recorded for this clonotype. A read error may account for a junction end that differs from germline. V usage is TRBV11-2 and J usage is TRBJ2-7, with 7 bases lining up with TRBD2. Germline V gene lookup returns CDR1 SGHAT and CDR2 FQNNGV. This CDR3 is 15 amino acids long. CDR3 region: CASSLEGGRGYEQYF. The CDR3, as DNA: TGTGCCAGCAGCCTAGAGGGCGGGAGAGGCTACGAGCAGTACTTC.

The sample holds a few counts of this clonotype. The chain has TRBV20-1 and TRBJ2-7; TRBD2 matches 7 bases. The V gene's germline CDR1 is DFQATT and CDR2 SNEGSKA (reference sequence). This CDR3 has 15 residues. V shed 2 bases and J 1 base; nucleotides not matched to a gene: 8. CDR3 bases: TGCAGTGCTAGAAGCCTCGGGACTACATCCTACGAGCAGTACTTC. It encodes CSARSLGTTSYEQYF.

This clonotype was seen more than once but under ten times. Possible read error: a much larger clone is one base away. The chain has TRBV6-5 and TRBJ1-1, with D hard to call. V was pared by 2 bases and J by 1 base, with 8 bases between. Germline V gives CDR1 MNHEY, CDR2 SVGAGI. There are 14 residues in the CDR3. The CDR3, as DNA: TGTGCCAGCAGTTACGGTGACCCGAACACTGAAGCTTTCTTT. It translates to CASSYGDPNTEAFF.